The source of this T cell receptor (beta chain) is a study of T cell responses to AZD1222 COVID-19 vaccine. The J segment lost 7 bases and the V segment lost 9 bases, leaving 10 bases of the junction unmatched. Germline CDR1 and CDR2: LNHDA and SQIVND (reference sequence). The CDR3 contains 14 residues. Clones were read by immunoSEQ multiplex PCR, and TCRdb kept only the in-frame ones, dropping some. The repertoire holds about 120,000 clones, with around 90% as singletons. The specimen comprised peripheral blood, sampled 28 days after the second AZD1222 dose. This sequence joins TRBV19 and TRBJ1-5; TRBD1 matches 9 bases. This receptor was taken from an adult who received the AZD1222 COVID-19 vaccine. This CDR3 reads CASSRTGVGQPQHF. CDR3 coding DNA: TGTGCCAGCAGCCGGACAGGGGTGGGACAGCCCCAGCATTTT.